This T cell receptor (delta chain) was found in a study of gamma-delta T cells after stem cell transplantation. TCRdb applied CATT to the RT-PCR reads for clone calling. The data hold about 2,500 delta-chain clones, with 1.5% to 2% observed a single time. CDR3 length equals 18 residues. Germline CDR1 and CDR2: GEAIGNYY and EKD. The V end was cut by 0 bases, the J end by 3 bases, with 22 bases between. As concerns this clone: TCRdb's protein for this DNA is that of a much larger clone and differs from the translation at residue 13, likely a read error; the protein shown is the DNA translation.

The receptor was derived from a human donor. It is not recorded whose cells these are; they may come from a transplant donor. The source material was gamma-delta T cells. The chain has TRDV2 and TRDJ1; D might be TRDD3 (5 bases). CDR3 in amino acids: CACDTVSIMGSNADKLIF. CDR3 bases: TGTGCCTGTGACACCGTTAGCATTATGGGGAGCAACGCCGATAAACTCATCTTT.